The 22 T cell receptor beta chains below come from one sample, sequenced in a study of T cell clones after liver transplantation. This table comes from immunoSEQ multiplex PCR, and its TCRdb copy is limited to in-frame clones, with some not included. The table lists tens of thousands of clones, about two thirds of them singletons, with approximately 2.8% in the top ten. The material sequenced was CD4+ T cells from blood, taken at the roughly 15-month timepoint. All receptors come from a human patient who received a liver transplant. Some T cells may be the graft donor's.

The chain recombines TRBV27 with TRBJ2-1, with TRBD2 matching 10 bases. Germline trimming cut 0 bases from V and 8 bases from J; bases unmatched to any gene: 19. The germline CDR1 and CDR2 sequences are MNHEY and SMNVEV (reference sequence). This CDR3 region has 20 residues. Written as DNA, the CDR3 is TGTGCCAGCAGTTTATCGGGGACTAGCGACTACTTGGGAACCGACGATGAGCAGTTCTTC. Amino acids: CASSLSGTSDYLGTDDEQFF.

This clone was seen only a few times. The CDR3 spells CAWRYFGGANTIYF. The CDR3 nucleotides are TGTGCCTGGAGATACTTCGGGGGGGCCAACACCATATATTTT. V is TRBV30 and J is TRBJ1-3; D might be TRBD1 (6 bases). Germline V gives CDR1 GTSNPN, CDR2 SVGIG (reference sequence). Trimming shortened V by 3 bases and J by 7 bases, and 16 bases separated the two germline ends. The CDR3 is made up of 14 amino acids.

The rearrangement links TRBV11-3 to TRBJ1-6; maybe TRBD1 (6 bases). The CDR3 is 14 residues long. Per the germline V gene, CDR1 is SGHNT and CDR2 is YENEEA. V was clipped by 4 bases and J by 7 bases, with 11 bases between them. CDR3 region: CASSSDRWNSPLHF. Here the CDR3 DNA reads TGTGCCAGCAGCTCCGACAGGTGGAATTCACCCCTCCACTTT. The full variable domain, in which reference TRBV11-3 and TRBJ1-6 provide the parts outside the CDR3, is EAGVVQSPRYKIIEKKQPVAFWCNPISGHNTLYWYLQNLGQGPELLIRYENEEAVDDSQLPKDRFSAERLKGVDSTLKIQPAELGDSAVYLCASSSDRWNSPLHFGNGTRLTVT.

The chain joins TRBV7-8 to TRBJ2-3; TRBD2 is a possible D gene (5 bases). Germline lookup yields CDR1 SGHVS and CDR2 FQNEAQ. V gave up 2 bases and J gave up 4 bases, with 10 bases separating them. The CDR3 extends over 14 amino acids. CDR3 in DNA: TGTGCCAGCAGCTTAATCCTAGCCTCAGATACGCAGTATTTT. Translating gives CASSLILASDTQYF. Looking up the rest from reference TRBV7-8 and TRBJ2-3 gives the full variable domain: GAGVSQSPRYKVAKRGQDVALRCDPISGHVSLFWYQQALGQGPEFLTYFQNEAQLDKSGLPSDRFFAERPEGSVSTLKIQRTQQEDSAVYLCASSLILASDTQYFGPGTRLTVL.

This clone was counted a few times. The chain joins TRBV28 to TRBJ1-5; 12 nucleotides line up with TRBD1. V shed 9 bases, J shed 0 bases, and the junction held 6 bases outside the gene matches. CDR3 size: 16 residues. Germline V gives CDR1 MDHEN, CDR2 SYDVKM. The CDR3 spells CASYRDRGPSNQPQHF. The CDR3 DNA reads TGTGCCAGTTACCGGGACAGGGGGCCTAGCAATCAGCCCCAGCATTTT. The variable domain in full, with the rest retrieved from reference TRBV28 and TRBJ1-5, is DVKVTQSSRYLVKRTGEKVFLECVQDMDHENMFWYRQDPGLGLRLIYFSYDVKMKEKGDIPEGYSVSREKKERFSLILESASTNQTSMYLCASYRDRGPSNQPQHFGDGTRLSIL.

Here the CDR3 reads CASRPSSGNTIYF. DNA of the CDR3: TGTGCCAGTAGACCGAGCTCTGGAAACACCATATATTTT. The chain is built from TRBV19 and TRBJ1-3; D is unresolved. Trimming stripped 6 bases from V and 0 bases from J, with 6 bases between. The CDR3 is 13 amino acids. Germline CDR1 and CDR2: LNHDA and SQIVND (reference sequence).

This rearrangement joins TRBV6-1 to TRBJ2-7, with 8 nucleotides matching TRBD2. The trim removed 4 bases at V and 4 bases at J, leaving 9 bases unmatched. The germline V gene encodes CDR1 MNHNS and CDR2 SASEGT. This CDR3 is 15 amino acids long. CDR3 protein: CASSGGTSGQYEQYV. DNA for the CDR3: TGTGCCAGCAGTGGTGGGACTAGTGGTCAATACGAGCAGTACGTC.

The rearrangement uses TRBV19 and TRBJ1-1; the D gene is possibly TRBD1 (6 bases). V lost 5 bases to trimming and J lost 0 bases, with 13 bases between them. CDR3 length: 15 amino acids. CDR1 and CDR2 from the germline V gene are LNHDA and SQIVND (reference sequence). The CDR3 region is CASSRTVEMNTEAFF. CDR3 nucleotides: TGTGCCAGTAGTCGGACAGTTGAGATGAACACTGAAGCTTTCTTT.

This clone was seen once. The CDR3: CSATTGHTQYF. CDR3 nucleotides: TGCAGTGCTACAACCGGTCATACGCAGTATTTT. The rearrangement joins TRBV20-1 to TRBJ2-3, with unresolved D. This CDR3 spans 11 amino acids. The germline V gene encodes CDR1 DFQATT and CDR2 SNEGSKA (reference sequence). The ends were cut back, 4 bases at V and 7 bases at J, with 9 bases in the middle.

CDR3 bases: TGTGCCAGCAGTTTGTTACAGGGGGAGAGTCCAGATACGCAGTATTTT. Translation: CASSLLQGESPDTQYF. The V and J genes are TRBV28 and TRBJ2-3; TRBD1 agrees at 8 bases. Germline assignment: CDR1 MDHEN and CDR2 SYDVKM. The trim removed 3 bases at V and 4 bases at J, leaving 9 bases unmatched. The CDR3 consists of 16 residues.

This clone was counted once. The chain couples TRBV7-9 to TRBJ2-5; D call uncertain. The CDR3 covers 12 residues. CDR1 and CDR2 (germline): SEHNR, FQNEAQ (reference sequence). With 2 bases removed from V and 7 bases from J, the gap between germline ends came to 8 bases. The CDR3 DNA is TGTGCCAGCAGCTTAAGTCTGGGGACCCAGTACTTC. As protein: CASSLSLGTQYF. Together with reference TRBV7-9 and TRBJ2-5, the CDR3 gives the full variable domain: DTGVSQNPRHKITKRGQNVTFRCDPISEHNRLYWYRQTLGQGPEFLTYFQNEAQLEKSRLLSDRFSAERPKGSFSTLEIQRTEQGDSAMYLCASSLSLGTQYFGPGTRLLVL.

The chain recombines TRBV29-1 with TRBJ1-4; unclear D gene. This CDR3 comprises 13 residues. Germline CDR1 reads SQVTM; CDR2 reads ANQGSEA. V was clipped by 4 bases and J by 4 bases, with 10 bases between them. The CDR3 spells CSVVFGSNEKLFF. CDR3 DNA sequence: TGCAGCGTTGTGTTTGGCAGTAATGAAAAACTGTTTTTT. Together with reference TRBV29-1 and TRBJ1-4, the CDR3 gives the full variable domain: SAVISQKPSRDICQRGTSLTIQCQVDSQVTMMFWYRQQPGQSLTLIATANQGSEATYESGFVIDKFPISRPNLTFSTLTVSNMSPEDSSIYLCSVVFGSNEKLFFGSGTQLSVL.

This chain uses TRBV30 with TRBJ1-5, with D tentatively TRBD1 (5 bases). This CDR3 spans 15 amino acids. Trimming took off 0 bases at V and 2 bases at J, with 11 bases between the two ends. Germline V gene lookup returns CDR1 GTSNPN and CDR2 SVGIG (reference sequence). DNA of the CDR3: TGTGCCTGGAGTGTAGGCGGAGGGGGCAATCAGCCCCAGCATTTT. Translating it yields CAWSVGGGGNQPQHF.

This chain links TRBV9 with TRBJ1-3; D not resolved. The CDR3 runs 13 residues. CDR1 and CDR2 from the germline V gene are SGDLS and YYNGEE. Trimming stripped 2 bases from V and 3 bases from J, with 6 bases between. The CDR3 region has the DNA TGTGCCAGCAGCGTTAGCTTTGGAAACACCATATATTTT. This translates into CASSVSFGNTIYF.

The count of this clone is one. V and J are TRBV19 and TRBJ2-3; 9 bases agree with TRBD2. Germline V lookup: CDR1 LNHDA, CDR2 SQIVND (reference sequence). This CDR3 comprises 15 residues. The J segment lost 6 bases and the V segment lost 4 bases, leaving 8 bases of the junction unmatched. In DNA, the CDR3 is TGTGCCAGTAGTAACGTAGCGGGAGCGGGGGATACGCAGTATTTT. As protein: CASSNVAGAGDTQYF.

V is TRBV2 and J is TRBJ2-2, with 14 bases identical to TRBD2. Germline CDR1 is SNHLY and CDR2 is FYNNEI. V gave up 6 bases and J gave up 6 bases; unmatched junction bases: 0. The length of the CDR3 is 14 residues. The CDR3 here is CASRGLAGAGELFF. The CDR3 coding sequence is TGTGCCAGCAGGGGACTAGCGGGAGCCGGGGAGCTGTTTTTT.

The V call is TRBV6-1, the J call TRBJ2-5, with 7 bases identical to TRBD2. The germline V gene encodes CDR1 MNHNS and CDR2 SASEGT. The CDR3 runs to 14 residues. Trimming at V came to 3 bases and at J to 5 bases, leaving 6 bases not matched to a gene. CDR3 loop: CASSEGGFRETQYF. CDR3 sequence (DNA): TGTGCCAGCAGTGAGGGGGGGTTCAGGGAGACCCAGTACTTC.

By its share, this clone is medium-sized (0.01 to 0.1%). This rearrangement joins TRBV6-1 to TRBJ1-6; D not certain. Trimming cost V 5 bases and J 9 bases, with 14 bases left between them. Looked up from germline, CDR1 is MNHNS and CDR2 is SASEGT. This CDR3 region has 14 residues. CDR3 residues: CASSYRGAGSPLHF. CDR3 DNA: TGTGCCAGCAGTTATCGGGGTGCTGGTTCACCCCTCCACTTT.

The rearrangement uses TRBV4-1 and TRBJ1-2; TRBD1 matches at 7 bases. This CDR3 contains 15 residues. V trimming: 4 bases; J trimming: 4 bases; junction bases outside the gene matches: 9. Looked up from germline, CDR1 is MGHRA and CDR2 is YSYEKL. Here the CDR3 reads CASSPQGGESYGYTF. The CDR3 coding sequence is TGCGCCAGCAGCCCCCAGGGGGGCGAGTCCTATGGCTACACCTTC.

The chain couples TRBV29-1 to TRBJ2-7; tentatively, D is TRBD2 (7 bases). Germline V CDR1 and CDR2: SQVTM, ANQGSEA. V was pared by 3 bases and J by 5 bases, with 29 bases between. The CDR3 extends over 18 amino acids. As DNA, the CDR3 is TGCAGCGTTGACCATCCGTCTCGGGGGGCTTTCCTCCTGGACGAGCAGTACTTC. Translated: CSVDHPSRGAFLLDEQYF.

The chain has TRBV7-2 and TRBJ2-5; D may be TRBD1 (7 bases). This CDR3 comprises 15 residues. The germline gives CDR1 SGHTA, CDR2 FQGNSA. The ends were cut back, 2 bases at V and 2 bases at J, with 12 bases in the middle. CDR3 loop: CASSLQGGQQETQYF. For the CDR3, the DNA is TGTGCCAGCAGCTTACAGGGGGGACAGCAAGAGACCCAGTACTTC.

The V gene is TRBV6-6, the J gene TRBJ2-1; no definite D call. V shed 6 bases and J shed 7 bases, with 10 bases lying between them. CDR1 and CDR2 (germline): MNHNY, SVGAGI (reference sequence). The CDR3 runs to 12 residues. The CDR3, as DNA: TGTGCCAGCAGCCCAAGGCCGAATGAGCAGTTCTTC. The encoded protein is CASSPRPNEQFF.